These 26 T cell receptor beta chains share one sample of origin, sequenced in a study of T cells in women clearing cervical HPV infection. Profiled with immunoSEQ multiplex PCR; TCRdb holds only in-frame clones, not every one. The table lists approximately 39,000 clones. Sequencing was performed on blood buffy coat. All receptors come from a woman between 18 and 70 years old with a cervical HPV16 infection that either progressed to CIN3+ or cleared (not recorded which).

CDR3 bases read: TGTGCCAGCAGCTCGTGGGACAGAATTAATGAAAAA. It specifies CASSSWDRINEK. The whole CDR3 protein reads CASSSWDRINEKLFF. The rearrangement joins TRBV11-3 to TRBJ1-4, with TRBD1 identical over 7 bases. The read ends 3 residues before the CDR3 terminus; that terminus is restored from the germline J gene. The junction had 6 bases not matched to a gene; V was cut back by 4 bases and J by 4 bases. The germline V gene encodes CDR1 SGHNT and CDR2 YENEEA. This CDR3 spans 15 amino acids. Supplemented by reference TRBV11-3 and TRBJ1-4, the full variable domain reads EAGVVQSPRYKIIEKKQPVAFWCNPISGHNTLYWYLQNLGQGPELLIRYENEEAVDDSQLPKDRFSAERLKGVDSTLKIQPAELGDSAVYLCASSSWDRINEKLFFGSGTQLSVL.

Comment on this clone: The read stops 3 residues short of the end of the CDR3; the missing end is completed from the germline J gene. The V call is TRBV7-9, the J call TRBJ1-1; the D gene is possibly TRBD1 (6 bases). The V end lost 4 bases, the J end lost 1 base, and 7 bases lay between the germline ends. The CDR3 has 13 amino acids. Germline assignment: CDR1 SEHNR and CDR2 FQNEAQ (reference sequence). The CDR3 loop is CASSSQGNTEAFF. Incomplete CDR3 DNA: TGTGCCAGCAGCTCACAGGGGAACACTGAA.

In regard to this clone: The sequenced fragment ends 3 residues before the CDR3 boundary, so the rest is inferred from the germline J gene. V usage is TRBV6-2 or TRBV6-3 and J usage is TRBJ2-2, with 10 positions matching TRBD2. Germline trimming cut 5 bases from V and 3 bases from J; bases unmatched to any gene: 6. The CDR3 length is 16 residues. Germline V gives CDR1 MNHEY, CDR2 SVGEGT. CDR3 DNA (partial): TGTGCCAGCAGTCTTCGGACTAGCGGAGACACCGGGGAG. Its translation: CASSLRTSGDTGE. The full CDR3 is CASSLRTSGDTGELFF.

Incomplete CDR3 DNA: TGTGCCAGCAGCTCACTCTACGAG. This gives the protein CASSSLYE. The entire CDR3 protein reads CASSSLYEQYF. The chain has TRBV7-8 and TRBJ2-7, with D unresolved. The DNA ends 3 residues before the CDR3 does, and the rest of the CDR3 is filled in from the germline J gene. The CDR3 spans 11 residues. Looked up from germline, CDR1 is SGHVS and CDR2 is FQNEAQ. Trimming stripped 4 bases from V and 3 bases from J, with 4 bases between.

As regards this clone: The CDR3 extends 3 residues past the end of the read, so its final part is completed from the germline J gene. The chain employs TRBV20-1 and TRBJ2-7; the match to TRBD1 covers 11 bases. Germline assignment: CDR1 DFQATT and CDR2 SNEGSKA (reference sequence). Trimming cost V 3 bases and J 5 bases; bases outside gene matches: 3. The CDR3 totals 13 residues. The CDR3 sequence: CSARGQGDHEQYF. The CDR3 bases that were read are TGCAGTGCTAGGGGACAGGGGGACCACGAG.

Turning to this clone: Sequencing ends 3 residues short of the CDR3 end; the germline J gene provides the rest. This chain joins TRBV6-2 or TRBV6-3 and TRBJ2-7; D possibly corresponds to TRBD2 (6 bases). The CDR3 consists of 16 residues. V was shortened by 0 bases and J by 3 bases, with 15 bases between the two germline ends. The germline CDR1 and CDR2 sequences are MNHEY and SVGEGT. The sequenced part of the CDR3 DNA is TGTGCCAGCAGTTACTCAAGAGGGACGGGGGACTACGAG. Its translation: CASSYSRGTGDYE. The entire CDR3 sequence reads CASSYSRGTGDYEQYF.

The CDR3 bases that were read are TGTGCCAGCTCACCACCCTTCGCGGCAGAGACC. Amino acids: CASSPPFAAET. The CDR3 reads in full as CASSPPFAAETQYF. The V and J genes are TRBV18 and TRBJ2-5; D unclear. The read terminates 3 residues ahead of where the CDR3 ends, so the germline J gene completes it. In germline, CDR1 is KGHSH, CDR2 LQKENI. The V end lost 0 bases, the J end lost 4 bases, and 9 bases lay between the germline ends. The CDR3 is made up of 14 amino acids.

To note about this clone: The observed sequence ends 3 residues before the CDR3 terminus, with the missing tail filled in from the germline J gene. The gene calls are TRBV18 and TRBJ1-2, with D perhaps TRBD1 (5 bases). The CDR3 is 14 amino acids. In germline, CDR1 is KGHSH, CDR2 LQKENI. CDR3 sequence: CASSPAGLNYDYTF. Partial CDR3 DNA: TGTGCCAGCTCACCAGCGGGGCTGAATTACGAC.

Of note for this clone: The sequenced fragment ends 3 residues before the CDR3 boundary, so the rest is inferred from the germline J gene. V gene TRBV6-2 or TRBV6-3 combines with J gene TRBJ1-2; TRBD1 matches 7 bases. The V gene's germline CDR1 is MNHEY and CDR2 SVGEGT. The CDR3 extends over 15 amino acids. CDR3 amino acids: CASNFNSGQGEGYTF. The sequenced part of the CDR3 DNA is TGTGCCAGCAACTTCAACTCGGGGCAGGGGGAAGGC.

Regarding this clone: The CDR3 end lies 3 residues beyond the end of the read and is filled in from the germline J gene. The chain uses TRBV2 and TRBJ1-5, with TRBD1 as a possible D gene (5 bases). Germline values: CDR1 SNHLY, CDR2 FYNNEI. The CDR3 covers 15 residues. V lost 6 bases, J lost 3 bases, and 15 bases lay in between. CDR3 DNA, as far as it was read: TGTGCCAGCAGCCCTGGGGCAGGCCTCAATCAGCCC. Encoded protein: CASSPGAGLNQP. The whole CDR3 region reads CASSPGAGLNQPQHF. Supplemented by reference TRBV2 and TRBJ1-5, the full variable domain reads EPEVTQTPSHQVTQMGQEVILRCVPISNHLYFYWYRQILGQKVEFLVSFYNNEISEKSEIFDDQFSVERPDGSNFTLKIRSTKLEDSAMYFCASSPGAGLNQPQHFGDGTRLSIL.

Points on this clone: From the germline J gene comes the end of the CDR3, since the read stops 3 residues before it. This chain links TRBV5-1 with TRBJ1-5, with 10 bases fitting TRBD1. The CDR3 runs 15 residues. Per the germline V gene, CDR1 is SGHRS and CDR2 is YFSETQ. V gave up 4 bases and J gave up 3 bases; unmatched junction bases: 4. The covered CDR3 bases are TGCGCCAGCAGCCGCGGGACAGGGGACAATCAGCCC. Protein product: CASSRGTGDNQP. In full, the CDR3 reads CASSRGTGDNQPQHF.

A remark on this clone: The DNA ends 3 residues before the CDR3 does, and the rest of the CDR3 is filled in from the germline J gene. V is TRBV2 and J is TRBJ2-7; 9 bases align to TRBD2. V lost 5 bases, J lost 6 bases, and 8 bases stayed unmatched. Looked up from germline, CDR1 is SNHLY and CDR2 is FYNNEI. CDR3 length equals 14 residues. Partial CDR3 DNA: TGTGCCAGCAGTAACACGGGACTAGCCTCCGAG. This gives the protein CASSNTGLASE. The whole CDR3 sequence reads CASSNTGLASEQYF.

Points on this clone: The read ends 3 residues before the CDR3 terminus; that terminus is restored from the germline J gene. The rearrangement uses TRBV20-1 and TRBJ2-5; D might be TRBD1 (6 bases). This CDR3 has 15 amino acids. Trimming pared 4 bases from V and 0 bases from J, leaving 15 bases between. Germline V gives CDR1 DFQATT, CDR2 SNEGSKA (reference sequence). The CDR3 DNA, read in part, is TGCAGTGCTATCAACCTGGGGGCAGACCAAGAGACC. Its protein product is CSAINLGADQET. The entire CDR3 is CSAINLGADQETQYF.

Turning to this clone: Read coverage stops 3 residues before the CDR3 terminus; the germline J gene supplies the remainder. This chain links TRBV7-2 with TRBJ1-2; no firm D call. The CDR3 runs 13 residues. With 3 bases removed from V and 3 bases from J, the gap between germline ends came to 8 bases. The germline V gene has CDR1 SGHTA and CDR2 FQGNSA. The CDR3 bases that were read are TGTGCCAGCAGCTTTTCCAGTTACTATGGC. Amino acid sequence: CASSFSSYYG. The full CDR3 protein reads CASSFSSYYGYTF.

CDR3 bases read: TGTGCCAGCAGCTTAGGATGGGACAGGGGGGTCGGTGAAAAA. Amino acids: CASSLGWDRGVGEK. The CDR3 as a whole reads CASSLGWDRGVGEKLFF. The chain links TRBV7-8 to TRBJ1-4; 11 bases are shared with TRBD1. The read falls 3 residues short of the CDR3 end, and the missing part is taken from the germline J gene. V lost 1 base and J lost 7; bases outside the gene matches: 8. The CDR3 extends over 17 amino acids. Germline values: CDR1 SGHVS, CDR2 FQNEAQ.

On this clone: The CDR3 goes on 3 residues after the read ends, and that part is filled in from the germline J gene. The chain recombines TRBV11-3 with TRBJ1-4; 7 bases match TRBD1. Germline V gene sequence: CDR1 SGHNT, CDR2 YENEEA. There are 14 residues in the CDR3. Trimming at V came to 3 bases and at J to 6 bases, leaving 4 bases not matched to a gene. CDR3 loop: CASSFSGTDEKLFF. CDR3 DNA, as far as it was read: TGTGCCAGCAGCTTTTCCGGGACAGATGAAAAA.

With respect to this clone: The observed sequence ends 3 residues before the CDR3 terminus, with the missing tail filled in from the germline J gene. The chain recombines TRBV4-2 with TRBJ1-1; 9 bases agree with TRBD1. This CDR3 has 13 residues. The J segment lost 6 bases and the V segment lost 4 bases, leaving 3 bases of the junction unmatched. From germline, CDR1 is LGHNA and CDR2 YNFKEQ. The CDR3: CASSRTGVPEAFF. The CDR3 bases that were read are TGTGCCAGCAGCCGGACAGGGGTTCCTGAA.

About this clone itself: Sequencing ends 3 residues short of the CDR3 end; the germline J gene provides the rest. This chain links TRBV30 with TRBJ2-7; D is possibly TRBD1 (5 bases). The ends were cut back, 2 bases at V and 2 bases at J, with 10 bases in the middle. CDR1 GTSNPN and CDR2 SVGIG come from the germline V gene (reference sequence). CDR3 length equals 13 residues. The chain's CDR3 is CAWSWGDTYEQYF. CDR3 DNA, as far as it was read: TGTGCCTGGAGTTGGGGCGATACCTACGAG.

About this clone: The read ends 3 residues early relative to the CDR3; the germline J gene fills the gap. The J gene is TRBJ2-4, the V gene TRBV20-1; maybe TRBD2 (7 bases). In germline, CDR1 is DFQATT, CDR2 SNEGSKA (reference sequence). The CDR3 extends over 13 amino acids. Incomplete CDR3 DNA: TGCAGTGCCCGCCTACGGGGGGCCCAGGAT. Translation gives CSARLRGAQD. The whole CDR3 sequence reads CSARLRGAQDQYF.

Turning to this clone: The sequenced fragment ends 3 residues before the CDR3 boundary, so the rest is inferred from the germline J gene. The V call is TRBV9, the J call TRBJ2-7; 7 bases map to TRBD2. CDR1 SGDLS and CDR2 YYNGEE come from the germline V gene. After removal of 0 bases from V and 2 bases from J, the junction contained 5 bases not matched to a gene. The CDR3 covers 15 residues. This chain's CDR3 is CASSVGGGGPYEQYF. Partial CDR3 DNA: TGTGCCAGCAGCGTAGGGGGCGGGGGACCCTACGAG.

To note about this clone: The read ends 3 residues early relative to the CDR3; the germline J gene fills the gap. The V gene is TRBV7-4, the J gene TRBJ1-6; D unclear. Trimming stripped 4 bases from V and 5 bases from J, with 12 bases between. The CDR3 covers 15 residues. Germline CDR1 and CDR2: SGHVT and SQSDAQ. CDR3 protein: CASSSIPGDNSPLHF. Partial CDR3 DNA: TGTGCCAGCAGCTCAATCCCCGGTGATAATTCACCC.

As concerns this clone: The CDR3 goes on 3 residues after the read ends, and that part is filled in from the germline J gene. The chain joins TRBV28 to TRBJ1-1, with D hard to call. The germline V gene has CDR1 MDHEN and CDR2 SYDVKM. V gave up 4 bases and J gave up 0 bases, with 9 bases separating them. The CDR3 contains 14 residues. This chain's CDR3 is CASSYQAMNTEAFF. CDR3 DNA, as far as it was read: TGTGCCAGCAGTTACCAGGCGATGAACACTGAA.

Considering frequency, this clone is medium-sized (0.01 to 0.1%). Sequencing ends 3 residues short of the CDR3 end; the germline J gene provides the rest. This chain joins TRBV5-5 and TRBJ2-7; 9 bases map to TRBD2. The germline gives CDR1 SGHKS, CDR2 YYEKEE (reference sequence). Trimming removed 2 bases from V and 3 bases from J; junction bases left unmatched: 6. The CDR3 length is 15 residues. This CDR3 reads CASSFGGGGDYEQYF. The part of the CDR3 DNA that was read is TGTGCCAGCAGCTTCGGCGGCGGGGGGGACTACGAG.

A word on this clone: The CDR3 end lies 3 residues beyond the end of the read and is filled in from the germline J gene. This sequence joins TRBV5-6 and TRBJ1-2; a possible D gene is TRBD1 (5 bases). The CDR3 extends over 14 amino acids. The germline V gene encodes CDR1 SGHDT and CDR2 YYEEEE. Trimming left V 4 bases short and J 7 bases short, with 17 bases between. Partial CDR3 DNA: TGTGCCAGCAGCCCCGGCGTGGGGAGGGGTGGC. It codes for CASSPGVGRGG. The whole CDR3 region reads CASSPGVGRGGYTF.

A note on this clone: Read data end 3 residues before the CDR3 end; the end is taken from the germline J gene. This chain connects TRBV9 to TRBJ1-3; 7 positions agree with TRBD1. CDR3 length: 16 amino acids. Trimming at V came to 0 bases and at J to 2 bases, leaving 5 bases not matched to a gene. Germline values: CDR1 SGDLS, CDR2 YYNGEE. The sequenced CDR3 bases are TGTGCCAGCAGCGTAGGGTCCAGGGGGACTGGAAACACC. This codes for CASSVGSRGTGNT. The entire CDR3 is CASSVGSRGTGNTIYF.

With regard to this clone: The CDR3 extends 3 residues past the end of the read, so its final part is completed from the germline J gene. The gene calls are TRBV10-1 and TRBJ2-1; TRBD2 matches at 8 bases. Germline trimming cut 8 bases from V and 0 bases from J; bases unmatched to any gene: 12. Germline V lookup: CDR1 WNHNN, CDR2 SYGVQD (reference sequence). The CDR3 has 17 amino acids. CDR3 residues: CASLLPLSGGSYNEQFF. The part of the CDR3 DNA that was read is TGCGCCAGCCTACTTCCATTAAGCGGGGGCTCCTACAATGAG.